A single sample is the source of the 21 T cell receptor beta chains below, sequenced in a study of siplizumab effects on memory and regulatory T cells. The protocol was immunoSEQ multiplex PCR, while the TCRdb copy is restricted to in-frame clones and leaves out a portion. The sample holds over 100,000 clones; under 95% are singletons and the top ten take 0.65% to 0.9%. The sample taken for sequencing was Tregs sorted from blood. The receptors originated from a human donor in good health.

The chain uses TRBV6-1 and TRBJ2-7; 7 nucleotides match TRBD1. Unmatched junction bases numbered 3, after V lost 1 base and J lost 3 bases. The CDR3 loop spans 14 amino acids. Germline V CDR1 and CDR2: MNHNS, SASEGT. In DNA form, the CDR3 reads TGTGCCAGCAGTGAAGGGGCAGGGGGCTACGAGCAGTACTTC. It translates to CASSEGAGGYEQYF.

This chain uses TRBV2 with TRBJ1-1, with D possibly TRBD1 on 5 matching bases. The CDR3 is 16 amino acids. The germline gives CDR1 SNHLY, CDR2 FYNNEI. Trimming removed 7 bases from V and 0 bases from J, with 18 bases in between. The CDR3 spells CASMRAGPRMNTEAFF. The DNA for the CDR3 is TGTGCCAGCATGAGGGCGGGGCCCAGAATGAACACTGAAGCTTTCTTT.

The V call is TRBV6-1, the J call TRBJ1-2, with D unclear. Trimming shortened V by 8 bases and J by 1 base, and 14 bases separated the two germline ends. Germline CDR1 MNHNS, CDR2 SASEGT. The CDR3 runs to 14 residues. CDR3 sequence: CASLDAYLNYGYTF. Written as DNA, the CDR3 is TGTGCCAGCCTGGACGCGTACCTTAACTATGGCTACACCTTC.

This chain links TRBV5-1 with TRBJ1-2; 7 positions match TRBD1. CDR1 and CDR2 (germline): SGHRS, YFSETQ. With V trimmed by 0 bases and J by 4 bases, 3 bases remained unmatched. The CDR3 is 14 residues long. Here the CDR3 reads CASSLGGQFYGYTF. The CDR3 DNA reads as TGCGCCAGCAGCTTGGGGGGACAGTTCTATGGCTACACCTTC.

The rearrangement joins TRBV7-2 to TRBJ2-7; possible D gene TRBD2, 6 bases. CDR3 size: 14 residues. Looked up from germline, CDR1 is SGHTA and CDR2 is FQGNSA. V was pared by 4 bases and J by 2 bases, with 12 bases between. CDR3 coding DNA: TGTGCCAGCAGCTCGGGACGCGGGACCTACGAGCAGTACTTC. It is translated as CASSSGRGTYEQYF.

This clone was detected a few times. This chain uses TRBV11-3 with TRBJ2-3, with D maybe TRBD1 (5 bases). Germline V CDR1 and CDR2: SGHNT, YENEEA. This CDR3 is built from 15 residues. Trimming removed 3 bases from V and 5 bases from J, with 15 bases in between. Here the CDR3 reads CASSFRSGHGDTQYF. DNA for the CDR3: TGTGCCAGCAGCTTTCGGTCAGGACATGGAGATACGCAGTATTTT. Complete variable domain (other parts from reference TRBV11-3 and TRBJ2-3): EAGVVQSPRYKIIEKKQPVAFWCNPISGHNTLYWYLQNLGQGPELLIRYENEEAVDDSQLPKDRFSAERLKGVDSTLKIQPAELGDSAVYLCASSFRSGHGDTQYFGPGTRLTVL.

The V call is TRBV10-3, the J call TRBJ1-1; possibly TRBD1 for D (6 bases). With 7 bases removed from V and 12 bases from J, the gap between germline ends came to 15 bases. There are 11 residues in the CDR3. Germline V gene data show CDR1 as ENHRY and CDR2 as SYGVKD. CDR3 amino acids: CAIKGLRDTFF. For the CDR3, the DNA is TGTGCCATCAAGGGTCTCAGGGACACTTTCTTT.

V is TRBV9 and J is TRBJ2-2; weak D call: TRBD1 (6 bases). The germline V gene has CDR1 SGDLS and CDR2 YYNGEE. The CDR3 covers 12 residues. V was pared by 5 bases and J by 9 bases, with 11 bases between. CDR3 region: CASSPRDRELFF. In DNA form, the CDR3 reads TGTGCCAGCAGTCCCCGGGACAGGGAGCTGTTTTTT.

J is TRBJ2-7 and V is TRBV29-1; D gene uncertain. This CDR3 region has 11 residues. The V gene lost 4 bases and the J gene lost 4 bases, with 8 bases spanning the gap. Germline V CDR1 and CDR2: SQVTM, ANQGSEA. In nucleotides, the CDR3 is TGCAGCGTTGGACACCTTTACGAGCAGTACTTC. The encoded protein is CSVGHLYEQYF.

The rearrangement links TRBV7-6 to TRBJ1-5; 7 bases line up with TRBD1. Germline CDR1 and CDR2: SGHVS and FNYEAQ. With 5 bases clipped from V and 6 bases from J, the junction kept 13 bases outside the gene matches. The CDR3 sequence is 16 residues long. The CDR3 protein is CASSPYLDRVRQPQHF. The CDR3 nucleotides read TGTGCCAGCAGCCCATACCTAGACAGGGTTCGTCAGCCCCAGCATTTT.

V and J are TRBV7-9 and TRBJ2-1, with D perhaps TRBD1 (7 bases). Looked up from germline, CDR1 is SEHNR and CDR2 is FQNEAQ (reference sequence). V was clipped by 6 bases and J by 9 bases, with 12 bases between them. This CDR3 comprises 12 residues. Here the CDR3 reads CASRLQGGEQFF. The CDR3 bases are TGTGCCAGCAGGCTTCAGGGGGGTGAGCAGTTCTTC.

The chain is built from TRBV19 and TRBJ2-7; 11 nucleotides line up with TRBD2. Germline V gives CDR1 LNHDA, CDR2 SQIVND (reference sequence). This CDR3 has 15 amino acids. With V trimmed by 5 bases and J by 3 bases, 6 bases remained unmatched. Here the CDR3 reads CASSVTSGSLYEQYF. CDR3 bases: TGTGCCAGTAGTGTCACTAGCGGGAGTCTCTACGAGCAGTACTTC.

The J gene is TRBJ2-7, the V gene TRBV23-1; the match to TRBD1 covers 8 bases. TRBV23-1 is an ORF; its function is uncertain. The CDR3 covers 14 residues. Trimming cost V 9 bases and J 0 bases; bases outside gene matches: 7. CDR3 DNA sequence: TGCGCCAGAACGGACAGGGAAAGCTCCTACGAGCAGTACTTC. It codes for CARTDRESSYEQYF.

This clone was seen only once. The chain couples TRBV7-9 to TRBJ2-3; TRBD1 matches at 7 bases. CDR1 and CDR2 (germline): SEHNR, FQNEAQ (reference sequence). Trimming cost V 5 bases and J 2 bases; bases outside gene matches: 7. CDR3 size: 15 residues. CDR3 residues: CASSERQGHTDTQYF. The CDR3 DNA sequence: TGTGCCAGCAGCGAACGACAGGGTCACACAGATACGCAGTATTTT.

This clone was counted once. The chain's CDR3 is CASRLQGNLGYTF. Written as DNA, the CDR3 is TGTGCCAGCAGGCTGCAGGGAAATCTCGGCTACACCTTC. The gene calls are TRBV6-5 and TRBJ1-2; possible D gene TRBD1, 5 bases. Trimming removed 6 bases at V and 8 bases at J, with 16 bases between. Germline V gives CDR1 MNHEY, CDR2 SVGAGI. This CDR3 has 13 residues.

The gene calls are TRBV5-1 and TRBJ1-2; D is perhaps TRBD1 (6 bases). The CDR3 totals 15 residues. Deletions cut 4 bases from V and 2 bases from J, with 15 bases between. Germline V gene sequence: CDR1 SGHRS, CDR2 YFSETQ. CDR3 sequence (DNA): TGCGCCAGCAGCCCGAGAGGGGGAACCAACTATGGCTACACCTTC. Translation: CASSPRGGTNYGYTF.

The rearrangement joins TRBV19 to TRBJ2-5, with D possibly matching TRBD1 (5 bases). V shed 3 bases and J shed 3 bases, with 11 bases lying between them. Germline loops: CDR1 LNHDA, CDR2 SQIVND (reference sequence). The CDR3 sequence is 14 residues long. This CDR3 reads CASSIGQGKETQYF. CDR3 in DNA: TGTGCCAGTAGTATTGGGCAGGGTAAAGAGACCCAGTACTTC.

The chain links TRBV10-3 to TRBJ2-5; D unclear. Germline lookup yields CDR1 ENHRY and CDR2 SYGVKD. The CDR3 loop spans 11 amino acids. Trimming pared 8 bases from V and 1 base from J, leaving 5 bases between. The chain's CDR3 is CAIQSQETQYF. The CDR3 coding sequence is TGTGCCATCCAAAGCCAAGAGACCCAGTACTTC.

The CDR3 DNA reads TGTGCCTGGAGTGAAGGGACAGCTGATTCACCCCTCCACTTT. Protein: CAWSEGTADSPLHF. This sequence joins TRBV30 and TRBJ1-6, with 7 bases matching TRBD1. The junction had 5 bases not matched to a gene; V was cut back by 1 base and J by 8 bases. Per germline, CDR1 GTSNPN and CDR2 SVGIG (reference sequence). CDR3 length equals 14 residues.

This chain joins TRBV9 and TRBJ2-2; D gene uncertain. Trimming stripped 3 bases from V and 6 bases from J, with 9 bases between. The CDR3 contains 13 residues. Germline lookup yields CDR1 SGDLS and CDR2 YYNGEE. CDR3 amino acids: CASSAYMAGELFF. The DNA for the CDR3 is TGTGCCAGCAGCGCCTACATGGCCGGGGAGCTGTTTTTT.

This clone was found once. This chain joins TRBV25-1 and TRBJ2-7; tentatively, D is TRBD1 or TRBD2 (5 bases each). Germline CDR1 is MGHDK and CDR2 is SYGVNS. The CDR3 has 12 amino acids. Trimming pared 6 bases from V and 1 base from J, leaving 7 bases between. CDR3 in DNA: TGTGCCAGCAGGGGACGATCCTACGAGCAGTACTTC. This encodes CASRGRSYEQYF.